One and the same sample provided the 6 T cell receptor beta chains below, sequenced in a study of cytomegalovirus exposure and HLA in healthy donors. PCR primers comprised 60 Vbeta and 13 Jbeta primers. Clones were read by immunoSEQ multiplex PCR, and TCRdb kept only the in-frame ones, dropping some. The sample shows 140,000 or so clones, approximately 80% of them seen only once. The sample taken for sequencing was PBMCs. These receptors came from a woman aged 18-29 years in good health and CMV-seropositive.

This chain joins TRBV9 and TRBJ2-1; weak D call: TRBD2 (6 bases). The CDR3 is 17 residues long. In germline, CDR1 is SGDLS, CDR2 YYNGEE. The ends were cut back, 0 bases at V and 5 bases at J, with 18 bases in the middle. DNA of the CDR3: TGTGCCAGCAGCGTAGCTATCGCCGGGGGAATTCACAATGAGCAGTTCTTC. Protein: CASSVAIAGGIHNEQFF.

CDR3 nucleotides: TGTGCCAGCAGCTTGTTCAGCGGAGATCAGCCCCAGCATTTT. Amino acid sequence: CASSLFSGDQPQHF. The rearrangement links TRBV7-2 to TRBJ1-5; unclear D gene. Germline V CDR1 and CDR2: SGHTA, FQGNSA. CDR3 length: 14 amino acids. V lost 3 bases and J 5 bases, leaving 11 bases between the germline ends.

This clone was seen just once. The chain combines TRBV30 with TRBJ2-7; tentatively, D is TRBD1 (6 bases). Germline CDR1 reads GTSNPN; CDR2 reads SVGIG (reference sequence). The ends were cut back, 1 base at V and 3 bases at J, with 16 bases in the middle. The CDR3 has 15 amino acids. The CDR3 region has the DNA TGTGCCTGGAGTGAAGGGGGAAAACAGGGCTACGAGCAGTACTTC. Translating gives CAWSEGGKQGYEQYF.

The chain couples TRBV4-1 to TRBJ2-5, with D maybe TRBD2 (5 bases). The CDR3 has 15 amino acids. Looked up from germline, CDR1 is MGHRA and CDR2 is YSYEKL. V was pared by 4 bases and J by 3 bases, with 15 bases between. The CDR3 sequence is CASSLRSSGEETQYF. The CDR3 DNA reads TGCGCCAGCAGCCTCCGCTCGTCCGGGGAAGAGACCCAGTACTTC.

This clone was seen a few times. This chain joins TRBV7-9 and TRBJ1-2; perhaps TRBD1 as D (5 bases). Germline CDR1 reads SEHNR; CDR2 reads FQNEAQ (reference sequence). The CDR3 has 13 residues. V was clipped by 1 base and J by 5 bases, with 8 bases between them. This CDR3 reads CASSLEEGYGYTF. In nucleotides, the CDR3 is TGTGCCAGCAGCTTAGAGGAGGGGTATGGCTACACCTTC.

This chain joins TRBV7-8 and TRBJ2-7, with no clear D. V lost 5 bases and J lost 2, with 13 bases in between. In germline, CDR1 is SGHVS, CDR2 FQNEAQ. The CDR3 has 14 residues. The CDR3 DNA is TGTGCCAGCAGCGTTCAAGCGAACCCCTACGAGCAGTACTTC. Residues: CASSVQANPYEQYF.